The source of this T cell receptor (beta chain) is a study of blood T cells in healthy people across ages. A second PCR, run for about 7 to 11 cycles, used a sample-barcoded 5' primer plus a J-beta primer mix. TCRdb reanalysed the 5' RACE reads using MiXCR and keeps one entry per CDR3 protein. The sample has roughly 830,000 distinct CDR3 sequences; 55% to 65% are singletons. Germline CDR1 DFQATT, CDR2 SNEGSKA (reference sequence). Trimming left V 7 bases short and J 5 bases short, with 12 bases between. The CDR3 length is 11 residues. The chain combines TRBV20-1 with TRBJ2-7; perhaps TRBD1 as D (6 bases). This receptor was taken from a young man in good health. The sequenced sample consisted of blood. For the CDR3, the DNA is TGCAGTGTTATACAGGGCCACGAGCAGTACTTC. Protein product: CSVIQGHEQYF.